One and the same sample provided the 20 T cell receptor beta chains below, sequenced in a study of Ad26.COV2.S vaccination and SARS-CoV-2 variants (dated by TCRdb to the early 2020s). The treatment or condition label of this sample denotes: 19 received Ad26.COV2.S at low or high dose, single or two shots; about five received placebo; per-sample allocation not given. For vaccine and placebo recipients, the sequenced repertoires came from samples collected on day 63 after the first injection. Libraries were constructed by the immunoSEQ multiplex PCR assay. TCRdb stores this immuneACCESS table with in-frame sequences only. Part of the clones is absent; in the studies checked, under half of the shortfall reflects unresolved V genes, and no reason is known for the rest. Counted in this sample were hundreds of thousands of clones; around nine tenths of them appeared once. Together, the top ten hold roughly a tenth of the sample.

The sequences come from peripheral blood, collected in a trial of Ad26.COV2.S vaccine versus placebo. The receptors here all came from a person aged 18-60 years who received the Ad26.COV2.S COVID-19 vaccine or a placebo.

The chain combines TRBV28 with TRBJ1-3; D gene uncertain. Germline assignment: CDR1 MDHEN and CDR2 SYDVKM. Trimming took off 2 bases at V and 0 bases at J, with 5 bases between the two ends. CDR3 size: 14 residues. CDR3: CASSLLSSGNTIYF. The CDR3 region has the DNA TGTGCCAGCAGTTTACTGAGCTCTGGAAACACCATATATTTT.

The chain combines TRBV7-6 with TRBJ1-6; the match to TRBD1 covers 7 bases. V was pared by 3 bases and J by 3 bases, with 2 bases of the junction left unmatched. CDR1 and CDR2 from the germline V gene are SGHVS and FNYEAQ. The CDR3 totals 15 residues. The chain's CDR3 is CASSFRDSYNSPLHF. The CDR3 nucleotides are TGTGCCAGCAGCTTCCGGGACAGCTATAATTCACCCCTCCACTTT.

This clone was picked up one time. The rearrangement links TRBV7-9 to TRBJ2-7; D not certain. The CDR3 sequence is 13 residues long. In germline, CDR1 is SEHNR, CDR2 FQNEAQ (reference sequence). Trimming left V 1 base short and J 7 bases short, with 11 bases between. The CDR3 DNA follows: TGTGCCAGCAGCTTAGGAGCCGTTGCTGAGCAGTACTTC. It yields the protein CASSLGAVAEQYF.

This chain joins TRBV18 and TRBJ1-1; D gene unclear. Germline V lookup: CDR1 KGHSH, CDR2 LQKENI. V was clipped by 3 bases and J by 1 base, with 15 bases between them. This CDR3 spans 16 amino acids. The CDR3 nucleotides are TGTGCCAGCTCACCTCAGGCGACAATACCGAACACTGAAGCTTTCTTT. Protein: CASSPQATIPNTEAFF.

This clone was seen a few times. V and J are TRBV7-2 and TRBJ2-7; the match to TRBD1 covers 9 bases. The germline gives CDR1 SGHTA, CDR2 FQGNSA. The V segment lost 4 bases and the J segment 2 bases; nucleotides outside the gene matches: 3. This CDR3 has 14 amino acids. The CDR3 loop is CASSSTGGPYEQYF. CDR3 sequence (DNA): TGTGCCAGCAGCTCGACAGGGGGGCCCTACGAGCAGTACTTC.

The V and J genes are TRBV19 and TRBJ1-5, with D possibly TRBD1 on 5 matching bases. Germline CDR1 is LNHDA and CDR2 is SQIVND (reference sequence). This CDR3 has 15 residues. The germline V and J ends were trimmed by 3 bases and 1 base, with 10 bases remaining between them. The CDR3 spells CASSILGQSNQPQHF. The CDR3 nucleotides read TGTGCCAGTAGTATTTTGGGGCAGAGCAATCAGCCCCAGCATTTT.

Of note for this clone: The CDR3 carries no conserved terminal phenylalanine or tryptophan, so it likely arises from a read error. The DNA is omitted, as the CDR3 cannot be located on it reliably, and the CDR3 follows TCRdb's listing. The chain employs TRBV20-1 and TRBJ1-2; the table's D call of TRBD1 was not tested on the DNA. The germline CDR1 and CDR2 sequences are DFQATT and SNEGSKA (reference sequence). Termini included, the CDR3 measures 9 amino acids. Here the CDR3 reads CSANTDSPV.

This chain uses TRBV7-8 with TRBJ2-6; D gene ambiguous. CDR3 length equals 13 residues. V lost 1 base to trimming and J lost 4 bases, with 2 bases between them. Germline CDR1 and CDR2: SGHVS and FQNEAQ. CDR3 DNA: TGTGCCAGCAGCTTAGGCGGGGCCAACGTCCTGACTTTC. The encoded protein is CASSLGGANVLTF.

Written as DNA, the CDR3 is TGTGCCAGCAGCTTAGCGGGACGTTACACCGGGGAGCTGTTTTTT. This encodes CASSLAGRYTGELFF. The chain links TRBV7-2 to TRBJ2-2; D assignment may be TRBD1 or TRBD2 (5 bases each). The length of the CDR3 is 15 residues. From germline, CDR1 is SGHTA and CDR2 FQGNSA. The germline V and J ends were trimmed by 0 bases and 3 bases, with 8 bases remaining between them.

This sequence joins TRBV7-6 and TRBJ1-2; 9 bases map to TRBD1. Per germline, CDR1 SGHVS and CDR2 FNYEAQ. CDR3 length: 17 amino acids. V lost 5 bases, J lost 0 bases, and 10 bases stayed unmatched. DNA of the CDR3: TGTGCCAGCAGCCCCGGACAGGGGCTTTCTGCTAACTATGGCTACACCTTC. Its protein is CASSPGQGLSANYGYTF.

This clone has only one observation. This chain links TRBV24-1 with TRBJ1-5; 10 bases are shared with TRBD1. The J segment lost 5 bases and the V segment lost 2 bases, leaving 5 bases of the junction unmatched. Germline assignment: CDR1 KGHDR and CDR2 SFDVKD. The CDR3 length is 16 residues. CDR3 nucleotide sequence: TGTGCCACCAGTGATTCCGGGACAGGGGTGCATCAGCCCCAGCATTTT. Translating it yields CATSDSGTGVHQPQHF.

CDR3 DNA: TGTGCCAGCAGCCCGGGGCTCAATCAGCCCCAGCATTTT. This sequence encodes CASSPGLNQPQHF. The chain has TRBV5-4 and TRBJ1-5; D may be TRBD1 (5 bases). The CDR3 loop spans 13 amino acids. Trimming removed 4 bases at V and 3 bases at J, with 8 bases between. The germline V gene has CDR1 SGHNT and CDR2 YYREEE (reference sequence).

The chain is built from TRBV7-2 and TRBJ2-3, with 8 bases identical to TRBD2. J gave up 2 bases and V 5 bases, and 9 bases lay outside the gene matches. CDR3 length: 16 residues. CDR1 and CDR2 (germline): SGHTA, FQGNSA. The CDR3 sequence: CASSGYGGGNTDTQYF. CDR3 sequence (DNA): TGTGCCAGCAGCGGCTACGGGGGGGGGAACACAGATACGCAGTATTTT.

J is TRBJ2-1 and V is TRBV7-2; the D call may be TRBD1 or TRBD2 (6 bases each). Trimming pared 4 bases from V and 7 bases from J, leaving 23 bases between. Germline assignment: CDR1 SGHTA and CDR2 FQGNSA. The CDR3 runs to 17 residues. The CDR3 nucleotides read TGTGCCAGCAGCTATAATTCACGGCGGAGGGGGTCGAATGAGCAGTTCTTC. It yields the protein CASSYNSRRRGSNEQFF.

The chain employs TRBV7-2 and TRBJ2-7; TRBD1 might be the D (5 bases). The V and J ends lost 3 bases and 6 bases respectively, with 18 bases between them. The CDR3 length is 15 residues. The germline V gene has CDR1 SGHTA and CDR2 FQGNSA. CDR3 coding DNA: TGTGCCAGCAGCTTTTCCCCCGGCCAGGGCTCCGAGCAGTACTTC. Translated: CASSFSPGQGSEQYF.

The rearrangement links TRBV10-3 to TRBJ2-1, with 9 bases that match TRBD1. Germline V gene lookup returns CDR1 ENHRY and CDR2 SYGVKD. The CDR3 is 15 amino acids. V gave up 6 bases and J gave up 9 bases; unmatched junction bases: 12. In DNA form, the CDR3 reads TGTGCCATCAGGGGTCGACAGGGGGAAACAAGTGAGCAGTTCTTC. Translation: CAIRGRQGETSEQFF.

Ten or more counts support this clone. At the DNA level, this CDR3 is encoded by other sequences in the same sample as well. The genes are TRBV12-3 or TRBV12-4 and TRBJ2-3; D is ambiguous. Trimming removed 4 bases at V and 2 bases at J, with 1 base between. This CDR3 is 11 amino acids long. The CDR3 loop reads CASSSTDTQYF. CDR3 coding DNA: TGTGCCAGCAGTTCCACAGATACGCAGTATTTT.

This sequence joins TRBV30 and TRBJ2-1; D gene unclear. Germline V gene data show CDR1 as GTSNPN and CDR2 as SVGIG (reference sequence). The CDR3 runs 12 residues. Trimming shortened V by 3 bases and J by 10 bases, and 13 bases separated the two germline ends. CDR3 sequence reads: CAWRPVSLEQFF. CDR3 sequence (DNA): TGTGCCTGGAGACCCGTGTCCTTAGAGCAGTTCTTC.

The chain recombines TRBV28 with TRBJ1-5, with 9 bases aligning to TRBD1. V was clipped by 3 bases and J by 5 bases; unmatched bases: 11. The CDR3 sequence is 17 residues long. Germline CDR1 is MDHEN and CDR2 is SYDVKM. This CDR3 is CASSLAYTGGRDQPQHF. The CDR3 DNA follows: TGTGCCAGCAGTTTGGCATATACAGGGGGCCGGGATCAGCCCCAGCATTTT.

This chain links TRBV29-1 with TRBJ2-7, with 8 positions matching TRBD1. Unmatched junction bases numbered 4, after V lost 5 bases and J lost 4 bases. The CDR3 extends over 12 amino acids. Germline assignment: CDR1 SQVTM and CDR2 ANQGSEA. The CDR3 region has the DNA TGCAGCGTTCTCGACAGGGGATACGAGCAGTACTTC. Amino acid sequence: CSVLDRGYEQYF.